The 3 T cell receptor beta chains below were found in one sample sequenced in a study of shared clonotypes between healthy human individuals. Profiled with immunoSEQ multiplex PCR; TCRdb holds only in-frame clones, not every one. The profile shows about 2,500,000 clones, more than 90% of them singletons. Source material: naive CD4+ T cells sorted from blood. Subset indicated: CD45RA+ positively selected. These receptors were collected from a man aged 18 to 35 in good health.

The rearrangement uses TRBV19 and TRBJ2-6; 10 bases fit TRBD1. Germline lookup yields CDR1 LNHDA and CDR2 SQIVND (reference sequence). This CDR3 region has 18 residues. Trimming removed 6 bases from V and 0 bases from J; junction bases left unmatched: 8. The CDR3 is CASRGHGTGDSGANVLTF. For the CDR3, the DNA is TGTGCCAGTAGGGGGCACGGGACAGGGGACTCTGGGGCCAACGTCCTGACTTTC.

CDR3 protein: CASSLQGYGELFF. The CDR3 nucleotides are TGTGCCAGCAGCTTACAGGGATATGGGGAGCTGTTTTTT. The V gene is TRBV5-6, the J gene TRBJ2-2; TRBD1 might be the D (6 bases). Germline V gene sequence: CDR1 SGHDT, CDR2 YYEEEE. The CDR3 covers 13 residues. Trimming removed 2 bases at V and 8 bases at J, with 10 bases between.

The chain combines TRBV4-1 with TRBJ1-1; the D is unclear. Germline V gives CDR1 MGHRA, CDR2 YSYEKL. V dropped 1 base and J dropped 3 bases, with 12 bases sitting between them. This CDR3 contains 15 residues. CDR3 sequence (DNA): TGCGCCAGCAGCCAAGCCCCAAGGCGGGACACTGAAGCTTTCTTT. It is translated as CASSQAPRRDTEAFF.